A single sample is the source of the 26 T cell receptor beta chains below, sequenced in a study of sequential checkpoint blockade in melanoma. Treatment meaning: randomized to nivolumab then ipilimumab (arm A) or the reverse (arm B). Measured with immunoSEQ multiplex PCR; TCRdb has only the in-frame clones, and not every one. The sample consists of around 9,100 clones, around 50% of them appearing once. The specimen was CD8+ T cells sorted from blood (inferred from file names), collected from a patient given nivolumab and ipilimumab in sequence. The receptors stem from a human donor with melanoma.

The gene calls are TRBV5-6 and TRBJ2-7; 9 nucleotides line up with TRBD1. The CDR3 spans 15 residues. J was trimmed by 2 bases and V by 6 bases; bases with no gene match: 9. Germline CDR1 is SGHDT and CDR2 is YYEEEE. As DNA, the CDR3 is TGTGCCAGCAACCCAGGGACAGGGTGGCCCTACGAGCAGTACTTC. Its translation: CASNPGTGWPYEQYF.

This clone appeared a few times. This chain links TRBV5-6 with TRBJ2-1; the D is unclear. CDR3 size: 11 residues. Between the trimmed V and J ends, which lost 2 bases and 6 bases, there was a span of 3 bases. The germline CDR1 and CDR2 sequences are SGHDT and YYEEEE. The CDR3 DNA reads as TGTGCCAGCAGCTTCGGCAATGAGCAGTTCTTC. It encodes CASSFGNEQFF.

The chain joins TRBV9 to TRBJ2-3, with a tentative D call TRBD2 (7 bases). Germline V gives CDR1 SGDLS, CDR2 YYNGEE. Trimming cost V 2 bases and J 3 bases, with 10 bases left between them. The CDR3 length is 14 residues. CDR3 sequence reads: CASSVRGGTDTQYF. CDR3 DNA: TGTGCCAGCAGCGTTAGGGGGGGAACAGATACGCAGTATTTT.

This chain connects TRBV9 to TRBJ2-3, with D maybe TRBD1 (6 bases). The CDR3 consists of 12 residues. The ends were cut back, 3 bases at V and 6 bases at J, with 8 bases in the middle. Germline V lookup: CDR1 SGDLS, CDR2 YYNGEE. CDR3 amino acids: CASSGGLDTQYF. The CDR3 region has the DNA TGTGCCAGCAGCGGGGGGCTGGATACGCAGTATTTT.

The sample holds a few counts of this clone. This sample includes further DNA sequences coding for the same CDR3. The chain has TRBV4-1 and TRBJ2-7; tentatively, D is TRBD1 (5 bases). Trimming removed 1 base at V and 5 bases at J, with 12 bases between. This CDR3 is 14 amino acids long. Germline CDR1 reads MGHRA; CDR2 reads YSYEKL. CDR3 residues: CASSQAAGLDEQYF. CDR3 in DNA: TGCGCCAGCAGCCAAGCAGCAGGGTTGGACGAGCAGTACTTC.

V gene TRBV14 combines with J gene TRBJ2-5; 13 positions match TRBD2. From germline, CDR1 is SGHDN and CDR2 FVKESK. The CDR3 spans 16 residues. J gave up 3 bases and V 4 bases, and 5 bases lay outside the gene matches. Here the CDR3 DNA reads TGTGCCAGCAGCCCGGGACTAGCGGGAAGAAAAGAGACCCAGTACTTC. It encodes CASSPGLAGRKETQYF.

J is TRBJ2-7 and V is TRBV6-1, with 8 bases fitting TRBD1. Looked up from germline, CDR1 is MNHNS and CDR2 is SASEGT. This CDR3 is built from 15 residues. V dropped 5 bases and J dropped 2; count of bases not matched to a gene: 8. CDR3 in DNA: TGTGCCAGCAGTAACAGGGGGTACTTAACCTACGAGCAGTACTTC. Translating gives CASSNRGYLTYEQYF.

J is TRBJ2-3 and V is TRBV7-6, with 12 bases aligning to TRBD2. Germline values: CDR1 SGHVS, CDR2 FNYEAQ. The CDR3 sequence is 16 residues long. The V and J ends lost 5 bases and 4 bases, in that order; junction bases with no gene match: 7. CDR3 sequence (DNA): TGTGCCAGCAGCCCTCGGACTAGCGGGGCTGCAGATACGCAGTATTTT. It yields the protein CASSPRTSGAADTQYF. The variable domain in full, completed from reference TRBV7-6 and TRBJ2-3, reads GAGVSQSPRYKVTKRGQDVALRCDPISGHVSLYWYRQALGQGPEFLTYFNYEAQQDKSGLPNDRFSAERPEGSISTLTIQRTEQRDSAMYRCASSPRTSGAADTQYFGPGTRLTVL.

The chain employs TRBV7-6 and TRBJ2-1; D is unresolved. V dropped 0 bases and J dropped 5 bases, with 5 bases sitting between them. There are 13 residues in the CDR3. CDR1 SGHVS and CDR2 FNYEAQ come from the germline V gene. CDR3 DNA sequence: TGTGCCAGCAGCTTAGCTCTTCACAATGAGCAGTTCTTC. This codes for CASSLALHNEQFF.

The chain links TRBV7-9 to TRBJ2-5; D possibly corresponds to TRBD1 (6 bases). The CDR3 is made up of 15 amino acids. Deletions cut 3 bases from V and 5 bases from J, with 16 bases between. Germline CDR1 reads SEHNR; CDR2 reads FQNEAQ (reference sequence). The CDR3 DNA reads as TGTGCCAGCAGCTTTTCGGTGGGGGCCGATGAGACCCAGTACTTC. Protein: CASSFSVGADETQYF.

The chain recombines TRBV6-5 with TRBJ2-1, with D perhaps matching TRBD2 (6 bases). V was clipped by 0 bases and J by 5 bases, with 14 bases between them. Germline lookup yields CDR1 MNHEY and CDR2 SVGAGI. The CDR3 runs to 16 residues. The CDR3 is CASSYSVGGVNNEQFF. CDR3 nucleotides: TGTGCCAGCAGTTACTCGGTCGGGGGAGTTAACAATGAGCAGTTCTTC.

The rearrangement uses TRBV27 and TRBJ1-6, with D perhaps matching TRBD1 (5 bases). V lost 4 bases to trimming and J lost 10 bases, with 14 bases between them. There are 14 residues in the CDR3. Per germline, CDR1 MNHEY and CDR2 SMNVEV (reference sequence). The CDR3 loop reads CASSWGGIGSPLHF. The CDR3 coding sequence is TGTGCCAGCAGTTGGGGCGGCATAGGGTCACCCCTCCACTTT.

CDR3 sequence reads: CASSQATGYGYTF. In nucleotides, the CDR3 is TGCGCCAGCAGCCAAGCGACAGGGTATGGCTACACCTTC. V and J are TRBV4-1 and TRBJ1-2; 7 bases agree with TRBD1. The length of the CDR3 is 13 residues. V lost 1 base and J lost 5; bases outside the gene matches: 1. The germline V gene has CDR1 MGHRA and CDR2 YSYEKL.

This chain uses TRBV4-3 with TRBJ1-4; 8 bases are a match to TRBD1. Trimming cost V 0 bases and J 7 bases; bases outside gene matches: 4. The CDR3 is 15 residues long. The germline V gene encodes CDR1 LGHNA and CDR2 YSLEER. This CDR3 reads CASSQDGQGFEKLFF. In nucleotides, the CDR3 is TGCGCCAGCAGCCAAGATGGACAGGGTTTTGAAAAACTGTTTTTT.

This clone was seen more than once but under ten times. The CDR3 region is CASSPGLSYEQYF. CDR3 coding DNA: TGCGCCAGCAGCCCGGGACTTAGCTACGAGCAGTACTTC. The rearrangement uses TRBV4-3 and TRBJ2-7; D may be TRBD2 (6 bases). The V end was cut by 4 bases, the J end by 3 bases, with 10 bases between. The germline V gene has CDR1 LGHNA and CDR2 YSLEER. This CDR3 comprises 13 residues.

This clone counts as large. The CDR3: CASSDGVAGEETQYF. The DNA for the CDR3 is TGTGCCAGCAGTGACGGGGTAGCGGGGGAGGAGACCCAGTACTTC. This rearrangement joins TRBV2 to TRBJ2-5; 9 positions match TRBD2. The CDR3 consists of 15 residues. Trimming removed 3 bases from V and 5 bases from J; junction bases left unmatched: 7. Per the germline V gene, CDR1 is SNHLY and CDR2 is FYNNEI.

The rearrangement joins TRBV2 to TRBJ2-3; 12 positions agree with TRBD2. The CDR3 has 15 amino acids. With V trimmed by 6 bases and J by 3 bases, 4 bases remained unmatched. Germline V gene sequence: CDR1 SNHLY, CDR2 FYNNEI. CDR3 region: CASSQGLAGTDTQYF. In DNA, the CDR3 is TGTGCCAGCAGCCAGGGACTAGCGGGTACAGATACGCAGTATTTT.

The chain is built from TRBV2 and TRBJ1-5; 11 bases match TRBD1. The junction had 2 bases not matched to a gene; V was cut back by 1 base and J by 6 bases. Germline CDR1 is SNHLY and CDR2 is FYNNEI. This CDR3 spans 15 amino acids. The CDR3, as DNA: TGTGCCAGCAGTGAAGGGACAGGGGGCTTTCAGCCCCAGCATTTT. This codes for CASSEGTGGFQPQHF.

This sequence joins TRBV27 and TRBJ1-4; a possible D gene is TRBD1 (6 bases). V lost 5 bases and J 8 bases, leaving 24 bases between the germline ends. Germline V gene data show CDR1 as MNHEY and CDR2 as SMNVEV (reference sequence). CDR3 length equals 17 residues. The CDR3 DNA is TGTGCCAGCAGTGTAAGCCCCGGCGCACAGGGTGAGGAAAAACTGTTTTTT. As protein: CASSVSPGAQGEEKLFF. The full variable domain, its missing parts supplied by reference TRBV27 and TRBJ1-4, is EAQVTQNPRYLITVTGKKLTVTCSQNMNHEYMSWYRQDPGLGLRQIYYSMNVEVTDKGDVPEGYKVSRKEKRNFPLILESPSPNQTSLYFCASSVSPGAQGEEKLFFGSGTQLSVL.

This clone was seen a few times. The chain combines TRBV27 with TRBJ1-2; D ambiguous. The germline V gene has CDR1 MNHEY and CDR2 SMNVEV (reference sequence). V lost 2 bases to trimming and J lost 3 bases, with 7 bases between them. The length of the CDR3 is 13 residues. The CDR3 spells CASSLTRYYGYTF. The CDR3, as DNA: TGTGCCAGCAGTTTAACACGCTACTATGGCTACACCTTC.

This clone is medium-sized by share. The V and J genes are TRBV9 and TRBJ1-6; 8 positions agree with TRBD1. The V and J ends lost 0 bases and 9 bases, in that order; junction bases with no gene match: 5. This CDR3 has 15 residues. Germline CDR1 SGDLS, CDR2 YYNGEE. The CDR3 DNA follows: TGTGCCAGCAGCGTAGCCTACAGGGGGGCTTCACCCCTCCACTTT. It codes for CASSVAYRGASPLHF.

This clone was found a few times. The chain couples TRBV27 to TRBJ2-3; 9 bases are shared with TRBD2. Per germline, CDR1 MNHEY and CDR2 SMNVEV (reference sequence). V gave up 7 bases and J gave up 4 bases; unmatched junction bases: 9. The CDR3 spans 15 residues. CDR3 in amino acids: CASKGAGGLADTQYF. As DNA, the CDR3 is TGTGCCAGCAAGGGGGCGGGGGGGCTTGCAGATACGCAGTATTTT.

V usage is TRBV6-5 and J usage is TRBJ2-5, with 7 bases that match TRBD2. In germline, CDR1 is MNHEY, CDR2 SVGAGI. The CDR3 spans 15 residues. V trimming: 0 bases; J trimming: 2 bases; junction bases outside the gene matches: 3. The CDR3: CASSYSSGPQETQYF. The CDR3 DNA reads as TGTGCCAGCAGTTACTCTAGCGGGCCACAAGAGACCCAGTACTTC.

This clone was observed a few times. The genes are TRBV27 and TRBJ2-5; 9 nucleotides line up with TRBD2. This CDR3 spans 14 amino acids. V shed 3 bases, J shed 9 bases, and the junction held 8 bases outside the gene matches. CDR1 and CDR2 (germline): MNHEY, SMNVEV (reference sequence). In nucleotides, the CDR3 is TGTGCCAGCAGTTTCAGCGGGGGGCTGGGGTCCCAGTACTTC. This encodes CASSFSGGLGSQYF.

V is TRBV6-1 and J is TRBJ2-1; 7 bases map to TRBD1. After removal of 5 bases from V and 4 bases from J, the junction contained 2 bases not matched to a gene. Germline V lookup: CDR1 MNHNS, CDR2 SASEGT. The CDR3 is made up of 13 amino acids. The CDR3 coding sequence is TGTGCCAGCAGTCCGACAGGGTACAATGAGCAGTTCTTC. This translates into CASSPTGYNEQFF.

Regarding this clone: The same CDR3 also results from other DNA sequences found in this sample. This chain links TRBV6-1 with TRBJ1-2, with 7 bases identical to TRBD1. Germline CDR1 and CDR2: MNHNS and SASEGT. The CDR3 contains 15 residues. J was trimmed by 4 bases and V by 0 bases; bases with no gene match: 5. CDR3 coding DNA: TGTGCCAGCAGTGAAGCGGTACAGGGGAGCTATGGCTACACCTTC. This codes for CASSEAVQGSYGYTF.